The sequence of this T cell receptor beta chain was determined in a study of cytomegalovirus exposure and HLA in healthy donors. Study-wide results and caveats: The later analysis indicated that the majority of CMV-associated TCR beta chains appeared HLA-restricted. Near-uniform donor sequencing depth was presumed by presence/absence analyses.

Comments on this clone: Antigen specificity is unknown.

Researchers ran the PCR with 60 Vbeta and 13 Jbeta primers. TCRdb's copy holds only in-frame clones and misses some; the assay was immunoSEQ multiplex PCR. The table records about 160,000 clones, about 85% of them present only once. This clonotype was sampled from a woman aged 50 to 60 in good health and CMV-seropositive. Sequencing was performed on PBMCs.

CDR3 bases: TGTGCCAGTAGTGGACAGGGAATAACCGGGGAGCTGTTTTTT. It specifies CASSGQGITGELFF. The chain carries TRBV19 and TRBJ2-2; TRBD1 agrees at 8 bases. The CDR3 is made up of 14 amino acids. CDR1 LNHDA and CDR2 SQIVND come from the germline V gene (reference sequence). V lost 5 bases, J lost 5 bases, and 4 bases stayed unmatched.